The entry below gives a single T cell receptor beta chain sequence along with its context. This sample is part of a study of blood T cell repertoires in COVID-19. Study-wide context: Sources were T cells, B-cell-depleted T cells, or PBMCs; the material itself was cDNA or gDNA.

The CDR3 has 14 amino acids. Germline V lookup: CDR1 SGHKS, CDR2 YYEKEE (reference sequence). The V gene lost 2 bases and the J gene lost 8 bases, with 15 bases spanning the gap. Produced via immunoSEQ multiplex PCR; TCRdb's table is partial and in-frame only. The sample includes some 250,000 clones, around nine tenths of them seen just once. The rearrangement joins TRBV5-5 to TRBJ2-3, with a tentative D call TRBD2 (5 bases). The receptor was derived from a man aged 25-45 years with active or convalescent COVID-19. Sequenced sample: peripheral blood. The CDR3 coding sequence is TGTGCCAGCAGCTTTACCCCGGACTTGGGTACGCAGTATTTT. It yields the protein CASSFTPDLGTQYF.